This T cell receptor beta chain was retrieved from a study of blood T cell repertoires in COVID-19. Turning to the study itself: The samples span acute and convalescent COVID-19 from the United States, Italy and Spain. Nucleic acid was either cDNA or gDNA, and it came from T cells, B-cell-depleted T cells, or PBMCs.

Original processing notes: Reference gene primer amplification gave estimated nucleated cell counts. Method: immunoSEQ multiplex PCR; TCRdb's copy keeps in-frame clones and lacks some. The DNA gave D and trimming, while V, J and clone size come from that table. This table holds 100,000 to 150,000 clones, roughly 87% found once. The germline V gene encodes CDR1 MDHEN and CDR2 SYDVKM. This CDR3 contains 14 residues. V was trimmed by 10 bases and J by 4 bases, leaving 16 bases between them. The receptor was derived from a man at least 80 years old with active or convalescent COVID-19. Sequencing was done on a sample of peripheral blood. V and J are TRBV28 and TRBJ2-2; D perhaps matches TRBD1 (5 bases). The CDR3 DNA is TGTGCCACCACGGTGGGGCGAAGCACCGGGGAGCTGTTTTTT. Translating gives CATTVGRSTGELFF.